Listed below are T cell receptor beta chains from one sample, sequenced in a study of T cells expressing NK-cell markers. TCRdb reworked the 5' RACE reads into one entry per CDR3 protein, no DNA. This sample's table reports under 500,000 distinct CDR3 sequences. The specimen sequenced was blood T cells: a sorted CD56 or NKG2C T cell subset, CD4+ or CD8+ T cells, or bulk PBMC T cells (not recorded which). The receptors shown here come from a woman between 18 and 70 years old in good health. Each CDR3 is given with its conserved first and last residue.

J gene,V gene,CDR3 protein
TRBJ2-3,TRBV12-3/TRBV12-4,CASGSTSGEWSPDTQYF
TRBJ1-2,TRBV27,CASSLDPGEDYGYTF
TRBJ2-3,TRBV7-2,CASSLTYWGPSTDTQYF
TRBJ2-1,TRBV3-1,CASSLYSGDEQFF
TRBJ2-5,TRBV12-3/TRBV12-4,CASSLGLAGGSETQYF
TRBJ2-1,TRBV11-2,CASSSDPSYNEQFF
TRBJ1-5,TRBV6-2/TRBV6-3,CASSPGTGGTGNQPQHF
TRBJ2-2,TRBV6-1,CASRLGTGANTGELFF
TRBJ1-2,TRBV20-1,CSAWDRKGYTF
TRBJ2-3,TRBV4-3,CASSQAPGTDTDTQYF
TRBJ2-2,TRBV15,CATSRGELHTGELFF
TRBJ2-1,TRBV20-1,CSATDRVSYNEQFF
TRBJ1-2,TRBV28,CASSTPTYGYTF
TRBJ2-3,TRBV5-1,CASSWGSSEPSTDTQYF
TRBJ1-2,TRBV5-6,CASSPKLPYGYTF
TRBJ1-1,TRBV20-1,CSARGRGNTEAFF
TRBJ2-1,TRBV7-3,CASTHGGAMNEQFF
TRBJ2-5,TRBV9,CARRSPSGGQETQYF
TRBJ2-1,TRBV5-5,CASSLSGGEQFF
TRBJ2-2,TRBV12-3/TRBV12-4,CASKLQGSNTGELFF
TRBJ2-3,TRBV7-2,CASRRDVADTQYF
TRBJ2-3,TRBV4-3,CASSQDLEEAGGFTDTQYF
TRBJ1-1,TRBV6-2/TRBV6-3,CASRIMNTEAFF
TRBJ2-1,TRBV20-1,CSARPGVDEQFF
TRBJ2-1,TRBV20-1,CSARRPRDRYNEQFF
TRBJ2-7,TRBV20-1,CSAPDRYEQYF
TRBJ1-6,TRBV18,CASSLDRLGSPLHF
TRBJ2-2,TRBV23-1,CASRPIGWSGELFF
TRBJ2-1,TRBV20-1,CSRARGVYNEQFF
TRBJ2-1,TRBV9,CASSVKTTGLGEQFF
TRBJ2-1,TRBV20-1,CSARLRAYNEQFF
TRBJ2-1,TRBV4-2,CASSRPPINEQFF
TRBJ2-3,TRBV5-6,CASSFRGPRSDTQYF
TRBJ2-1,TRBV15,CATSRERGHNEQFF
TRBJ2-1,TRBV2,CASGATSSYNEQFF
TRBJ2-6,TRBV6-5,CASSYQGGATGANVLTF
TRBJ1-2,TRBV4-1,CASSTRTGIEGYTF
TRBJ2-3,TRBV6-1,CASSDRDRVWGHTDTQYF
TRBJ1-4,TRBV4-3,CASSQEGGFREKLFF
TRBJ1-1,TRBV20-1,CSARGWDLLNTEAFF
TRBJ2-5,TRBV7-2,CASSPLGLAGAETQYF
TRBJ2-1,TRBV20-1,CSAYRENEQFF
TRBJ2-3,TRBV7-8,CASSHLLAGGADTQYF
TRBJ2-3,TRBV29-1,CSVRRGVGTDTQYF
TRBJ2-2,TRBV18,CASSPLTGMGRTGELFF
TRBJ2-1,TRBV2,CAGRAGVDEQFF